This TCR beta chain was identified during a study of blood T cell repertoires in COVID-19. Study-wide context: The United States, Italy and Spain were the sources of the acute and convalescent COVID-19 samples. The cDNA or gDNA used as material had been derived from T cells, B-cell-depleted T cells, or PBMCs.

In the authors' workflow: Amplifying reference gene primers gave estimates of nucleated cell counts. Repertoires were generated with immunoSEQ multiplex PCR, while TCRdb's copy carries only in-frame clones and drops some. V and J calls and clone size are as listed in that table; D and trimming were resolved from the DNA. The sample shows about 140,000 clones, about 81% of them seen only once. This CDR3 contains 15 residues. Trimming pared 6 bases from V and 4 bases from J, leaving 18 bases between. CDR1 is SNHLY, CDR2 FYNNEI, per germline. The sequence came from a woman over 75 with acute or convalescent COVID-19. Sequenced material: peripheral blood. J is TRBJ1-2 and V is TRBV2; no clear D. CDR3 nucleotide sequence: TGTGCCAGCAGGGTGGTTGGGCCCCTGGGCTATGGCTACACCTTC. Amino acids: CASRVVGPLGYGYTF.